This T cell receptor beta chain was identified during a study of CD8 T cells in ankylosing spondylitis. Points from the study as a whole: What appeared characteristic of ankylosing spondylitis blood was a TCR beta motif of fewer than ten highly homologous variants.

Each CDR3 protein gets one entry after TCRdb re-called the 5' RACE reads with MiXCR. The table records more than 20,000 distinct CDR3 sequences, 13% of them present only once. This clonotype occurred many times. The antigen remains undetermined. The CDR3 covers 18 residues. Trimming removed 4 bases from V and 0 bases from J; junction bases left unmatched: 11. Looked up from germline, CDR1 is SGHRS and CDR2 is YFSETQ. This TCR came from a male donor with ankylosing spondylitis or in good health (not recorded which). Sequencing was carried out using blood. The rearrangement links TRBV5-1 to TRBJ2-2; the match to TRBD1 covers 8 bases. Written as DNA, the CDR3 is TGCGCCAGCAGCCCCCAGTTCCAGGGGGCTGCGAACACCGGGGAGCTGTTTTTT. It encodes CASSPQFQGAANTGELFF. The full variable domain, rest sourced from reference TRBV5-1 and TRBJ2-2, is KAGVTQTPRYLIKTRGQQVTLSCSPISGHRSVSWYQQTPGQGLQFLFEYFSETQRNKGNFPGRFSGRQFSNSRSEMNVSTLELGDSALYLCASSPQFQGAANTGELFFGEGSRLTVL.